This T cell receptor beta chain was recorded in a study of T cells expressing NK-cell markers. Looking at the study overall: Most of the eight sequenced donors tested HCMV-seropositive; one tested seronegative. The study's findings and limits: In several donors, dominant clonotypes made up about 25-60.1% of CD3+CD56-NKG2C+ cells.

Turning to this clonotype: Its antigen is currently unknown.

Germline loops: CDR1 SGHKS, CDR2 YYEKEE (reference sequence). CDR3 size: 12 residues. Using the 5' RACE reads, TCRdb records one entry per CDR3 protein without DNA. The clone table shows almost 450,000 distinct CDR3 sequences, with the ten largest holding under 7.5%. The receptor comes from a woman between 18 and 70 years old in good health. J is TRBJ1-4 and V is TRBV5-5; with no DNA, the TCRdb D assignment of TRBD1 cannot be verified. Sample: blood T cells: a sorted CD56 or NKG2C T cell subset, CD4+ or CD8+ T cells, or bulk PBMC T cells (not recorded which). The CDR3 sequence: CASSFQGEKLFF.